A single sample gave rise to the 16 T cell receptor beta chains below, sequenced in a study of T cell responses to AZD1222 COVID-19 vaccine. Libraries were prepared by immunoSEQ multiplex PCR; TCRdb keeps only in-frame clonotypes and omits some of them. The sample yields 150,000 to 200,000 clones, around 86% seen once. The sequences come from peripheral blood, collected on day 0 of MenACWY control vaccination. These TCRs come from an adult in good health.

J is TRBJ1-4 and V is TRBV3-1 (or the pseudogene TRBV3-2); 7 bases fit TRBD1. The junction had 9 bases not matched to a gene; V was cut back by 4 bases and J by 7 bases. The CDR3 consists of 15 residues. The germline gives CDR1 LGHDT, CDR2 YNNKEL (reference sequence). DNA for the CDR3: TGTGCCAGCAGCCCAAACAGGGGTAGCAGTGAAAAACTGTTTTTT. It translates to CASSPNRGSSEKLFF.

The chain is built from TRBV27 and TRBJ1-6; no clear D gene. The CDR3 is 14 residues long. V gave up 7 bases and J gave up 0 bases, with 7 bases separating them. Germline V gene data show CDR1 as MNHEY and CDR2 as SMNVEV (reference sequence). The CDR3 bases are TGTGCCAGCACGAAAAGCTCCTATAATTCACCCCTCCACTTT. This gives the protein CASTKSSYNSPLHF.

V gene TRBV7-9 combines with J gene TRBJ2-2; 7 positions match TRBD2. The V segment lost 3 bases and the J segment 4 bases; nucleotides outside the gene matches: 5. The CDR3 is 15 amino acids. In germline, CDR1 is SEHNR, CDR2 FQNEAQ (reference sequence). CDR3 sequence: CASSFMWEGTGELFF. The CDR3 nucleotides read TGTGCCAGCAGCTTTATGTGGGAGGGCACCGGGGAGCTGTTTTTT.

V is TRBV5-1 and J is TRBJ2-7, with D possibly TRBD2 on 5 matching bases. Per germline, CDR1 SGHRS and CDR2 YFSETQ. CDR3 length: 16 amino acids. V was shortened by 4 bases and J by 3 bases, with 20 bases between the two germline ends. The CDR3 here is CASSLVSSRFLYEQYF. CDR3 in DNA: TGCGCCAGCAGCCTGGTGTCTAGCAGGTTTCTCTACGAGCAGTACTTC.

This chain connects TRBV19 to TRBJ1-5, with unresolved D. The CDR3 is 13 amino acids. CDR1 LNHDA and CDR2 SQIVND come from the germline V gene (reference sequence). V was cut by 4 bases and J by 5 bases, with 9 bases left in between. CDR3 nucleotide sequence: TGTGCCAGTAGTACCCGGCCGCATCAGCCCCAGCATTTT. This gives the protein CASSTRPHQPQHF.

CDR3 protein: CASSLGGSGANVLTF. CDR3 bases: TGTGCCAGCAGCCTCGGGGGTTCTGGGGCCAACGTCCTGACTTTC. The chain is built from TRBV27 and TRBJ2-6; maybe TRBD2 (6 bases). Germline values: CDR1 MNHEY, CDR2 SMNVEV (reference sequence). Trimming cost V 6 bases and J 1 base, with 10 bases left between them. The CDR3 has 15 amino acids.

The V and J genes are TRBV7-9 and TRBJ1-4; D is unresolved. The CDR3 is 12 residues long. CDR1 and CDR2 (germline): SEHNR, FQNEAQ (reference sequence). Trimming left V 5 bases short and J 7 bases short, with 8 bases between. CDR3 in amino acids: CASSALSEKLFF. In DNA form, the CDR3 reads TGTGCCAGCAGCGCCCTTAGTGAAAAACTGTTTTTT.

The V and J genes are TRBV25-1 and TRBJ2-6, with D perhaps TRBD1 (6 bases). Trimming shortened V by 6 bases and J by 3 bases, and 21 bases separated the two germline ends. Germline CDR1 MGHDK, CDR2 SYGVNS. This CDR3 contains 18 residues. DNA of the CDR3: TGTGCCAGCAGCCCCCGCGGACAGATCCCCTTTGGGGCCAACGTCCTGACTTTC. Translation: CASSPRGQIPFGANVLTF.

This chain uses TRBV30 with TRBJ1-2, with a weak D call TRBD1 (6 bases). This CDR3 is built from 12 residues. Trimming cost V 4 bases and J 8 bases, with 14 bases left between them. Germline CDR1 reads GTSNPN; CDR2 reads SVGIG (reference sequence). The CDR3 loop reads CAWMRGATGYTF. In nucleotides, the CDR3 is TGTGCCTGGATGCGGGGGGCGACGGGCTACACCTTC.

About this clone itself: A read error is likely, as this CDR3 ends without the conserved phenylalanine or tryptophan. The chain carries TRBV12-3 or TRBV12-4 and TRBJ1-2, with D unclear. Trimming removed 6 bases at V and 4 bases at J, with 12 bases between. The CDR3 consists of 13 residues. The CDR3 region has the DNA TGTGCCAGCAGCCCCTCCATAGGCTATGGCTACACCCTC. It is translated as CASSPSIGYGYTL.

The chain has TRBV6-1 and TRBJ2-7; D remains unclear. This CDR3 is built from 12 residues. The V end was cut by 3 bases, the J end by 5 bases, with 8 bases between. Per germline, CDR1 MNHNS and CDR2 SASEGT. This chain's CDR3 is CASSEAVNEQYF. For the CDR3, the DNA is TGTGCCAGCAGTGAGGCGGTGAACGAGCAGTACTTC.

For the CDR3, the DNA is TGTGCCAGTCAGTCGGACAGGGGGCCTAACTATGGCTACACCTTC. Its protein is CASQSDRGPNYGYTF. The chain employs TRBV6-5 and TRBJ1-2; 11 positions agree with TRBD1. Trimming at V came to 9 bases and at J to 0 bases, leaving 6 bases not matched to a gene. Germline CDR1 reads MNHEY; CDR2 reads SVGAGI. This CDR3 spans 15 amino acids.

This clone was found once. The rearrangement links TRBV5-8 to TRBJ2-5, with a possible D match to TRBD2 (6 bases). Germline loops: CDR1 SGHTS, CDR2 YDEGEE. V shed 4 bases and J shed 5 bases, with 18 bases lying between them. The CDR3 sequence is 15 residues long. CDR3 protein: CASSPGRERRETQYF. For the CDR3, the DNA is TGTGCCAGCAGCCCGGGACGGGAGAGGAGGGAGACCCAGTACTTC.

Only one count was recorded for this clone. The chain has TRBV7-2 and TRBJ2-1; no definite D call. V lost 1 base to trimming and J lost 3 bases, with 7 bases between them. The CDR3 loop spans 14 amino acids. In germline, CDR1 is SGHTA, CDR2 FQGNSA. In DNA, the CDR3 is TGTGCCAGCAGCTTAGTGACTCACTACAATGAGCAGTTCTTC. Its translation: CASSLVTHYNEQFF.

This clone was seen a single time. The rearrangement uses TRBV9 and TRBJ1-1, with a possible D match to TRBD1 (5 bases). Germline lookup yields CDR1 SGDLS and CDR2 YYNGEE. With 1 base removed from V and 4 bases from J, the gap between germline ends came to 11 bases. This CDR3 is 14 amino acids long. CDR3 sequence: CASSVTGLGTEAFF. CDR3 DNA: TGTGCCAGCAGCGTAACGGGGCTGGGCACTGAAGCTTTCTTT.

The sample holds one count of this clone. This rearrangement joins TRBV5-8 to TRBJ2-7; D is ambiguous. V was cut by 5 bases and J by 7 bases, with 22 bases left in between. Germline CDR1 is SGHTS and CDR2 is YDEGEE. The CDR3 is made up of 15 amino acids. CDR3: CASRPELSTLGEQYF. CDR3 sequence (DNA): TGTGCCAGCAGGCCGGAACTGTCGACCCTGGGGGAGCAGTACTTC.